Sequencing of this T cell receptor (beta chain) was carried out in a study of cytomegalovirus exposure and HLA in healthy donors. Study as a whole: Per a later analysis, the approximately 690 first-cohort and 95 to 150 validation repertoires shared one platform. Study outcomes and limitations: There were 150 to 200 TCR beta chains listed as cytomegalovirus-associated. A few CMV-associated chains were confirmed in vitro to be specific for CMV antigens.

Separate from the approximately 650-subject first cohort, the roughly 120-subject validation cohort was the one that the donors belonged to. Notes on this clone: Its antigen remains unknown.

Data came from immunoSEQ multiplex PCR; TCRdb stores just in-frame clones and leaves some out. The sample consists of 200,000 or so clones, roughly 87% of them appearing once. This CDR3 has 14 residues. Deletions cut 0 bases from V and 11 bases from J, with 14 bases between. The germline gives CDR1 LNHNV, CDR2 YYDKDF (reference sequence). J is TRBJ1-5 and V is TRBV15, with D possibly being TRBD1 (5 bases). Sequenced sample: PBMCs. The TCR originated in a woman under 30 in good health and CMV-seropositive. CDR3 residues: CATSRDRGEWAQHF. The CDR3 DNA sequence: TGTGCCACCAGCAGAGACCGGGGGGAATGGGCCCAGCATTTT.